The present TCR beta chain was sequenced within a study of T cells in localized non-small cell lung cancer. General study points: Heterogeneity is still possible, as just one tumor region was sequenced. Greater blood T cell density accompanied longer overall survival. It was uninvolved adjacent lung that showed the highest T cell clonality, exceeding tumor. Adjacent lung exhibited a median of 57 among the 100 most abundant tumor clones.

Method: immunoSEQ multiplex PCR; TCRdb's copy keeps in-frame clones and lacks some. The table has roughly 70,000 clones, about 86% seen once. A word on this clone: Antigen unknown.

This CDR3 is built from 14 residues. The TCR originated in a male donor at least 60 years old with stage III squamous cell lung carcinoma. The specimen was peripheral blood, collected before any cancer treatment. The chain employs TRBV21-1 and TRBJ1-1; the listed D gene, TRBD1, was not tested against the DNA. TRBV21-1 is termed a pseudogene. The CDR3 sequence: CASSNYGAGTEAFF. CDR3 coding DNA: TGTGCCAGCAGCAACTATGGGGCAGGAACTGAAGCTTTCTTT.